Below are 32 T cell receptor beta chains sequenced from a single sample in a study of technical replicates of blood from several donors. TCRdb keeps only in-frame clones here, not all; method: immunoSEQ multiplex PCR. The table has tens of thousands of clones, around nine tenths seen once; the top ten hold 0.4% to 0.5%. The sequenced material came from T cells isolated from PBMCs. These TCRs come from a human donor in good health.

The genes are TRBV4-1 and TRBJ1-4; 7 nucleotides line up with TRBD1. The junction had 3 bases not matched to a gene; V was cut back by 4 bases and J by 7 bases. Germline CDR1 reads MGHRA; CDR2 reads YSYEKL. The CDR3 runs 13 residues. The CDR3 DNA is TGCGCCAGCAGCCGAGGGACAGCTGAAAAACTGTTTTTT. It encodes CASSRGTAEKLFF.

A few counts support this clone. The identical CDR3 is also encoded by other nucleotide sequences in the sample. The genes are TRBV7-6 and TRBJ2-7; D is ambiguous. The V gene lost 1 base and the J gene lost 3 bases, with 7 bases spanning the gap. The V gene's germline CDR1 is SGHVS and CDR2 FNYEAQ. The CDR3 is made up of 13 amino acids. CDR3 region: CASSLGPNYEQYF. For the CDR3, the DNA is TGTGCCAGCAGCTTAGGTCCTAACTACGAGCAGTACTTC.

This chain connects TRBV29-1 to TRBJ2-7, with D perhaps TRBD1 (6 bases). In germline, CDR1 is SQVTM, CDR2 ANQGSEA. V was cut by 7 bases and J by 7 bases, with 23 bases left in between. There are 14 residues in the CDR3. The CDR3 DNA follows: TGCAGCGGGGGTGGCCCCGGGACAATGGGAGAGCAGTACTTC. Protein: CSGGGPGTMGEQYF.

The chain employs TRBV29-1 and TRBJ1-1; no firm D call. Germline CDR1 reads SQVTM; CDR2 reads ANQGSEA. V shed 5 bases and J shed 0 bases, with 13 bases lying between them. CDR3 length: 14 residues. This CDR3 reads CSVPEVLLNTEAFF. The CDR3 DNA is TGCAGCGTTCCGGAGGTTCTTTTGAACACTGAAGCTTTCTTT.

This chain links TRBV7-6 with TRBJ2-7, with TRBD1 identical over 8 bases. This CDR3 has 13 residues. Per germline, CDR1 SGHVS and CDR2 FNYEAQ. With V trimmed by 5 bases and J by 5 bases, 5 bases remained unmatched. CDR3: CASSTRDRNEQYF. CDR3 nucleotides: TGTGCCAGCAGCACCCGGGACAGGAACGAGCAGTACTTC.

The gene calls are TRBV11-1 and TRBJ1-5; 8 nucleotides line up with TRBD1. Germline-derived CDR1 and CDR2 are SGHAT and FQDESV (reference sequence). The CDR3 consists of 19 residues. V trimming: 2 bases; J trimming: 5 bases; junction bases outside the gene matches: 17. The CDR3: CASSLTISRTGKGYQPQHF. CDR3 coding DNA: TGTGCCAGCAGCTTAACCATTAGCAGGACAGGGAAGGGGTATCAGCCCCAGCATTTT.

This sequence joins TRBV9 and TRBJ1-2; perhaps TRBD1 as D (5 bases). CDR1 and CDR2 from the germline V gene are SGDLS and YYNGEE. This CDR3 spans 12 amino acids. Trimming stripped 3 bases from V and 6 bases from J, with 9 bases between. The DNA of the CDR3 is TGTGCCAGCAGCGACAGCAGGGATGGCTACACCTTC. Its protein product is CASSDSRDGYTF.

The chain combines TRBV4-3 with TRBJ2-1, with 9 bases aligning to TRBD2. The junction had 15 bases not matched to a gene; V was cut back by 0 bases and J by 0 bases. The CDR3 is 21 amino acids. CDR1 is LGHNA and CDR2 is YSLEER in the germline V gene. The chain's CDR3 is CASSQDLYSGRESSSYNEQFF. The CDR3 bases are TGCGCCAGCAGCCAAGATCTTTATAGCGGGAGAGAATCAAGCTCCTACAATGAGCAGTTCTTC.

The chain recombines TRBV6-6 with TRBJ2-5; TRBD1 matches 9 bases. The V gene's germline CDR1 is MNHNY and CDR2 SVGAGI (reference sequence). The CDR3 length is 16 residues. With 0 bases clipped from V and 3 bases from J, the junction kept 5 bases outside the gene matches. The CDR3 protein is CASSYSSQGAKETQYF. CDR3 sequence (DNA): TGTGCCAGCAGTTACTCGTCACAGGGGGCGAAAGAGACCCAGTACTTC.

V is TRBV5-1 and J is TRBJ2-3; 8 positions agree with TRBD2. V was pared by 4 bases and J by 2 bases, with 15 bases of the junction left unmatched. Germline CDR1 is SGHRS and CDR2 is YFSETQ. The CDR3 loop spans 18 amino acids. The CDR3 region is CASSTPDLAGRTTDTQYF. DNA for the CDR3: TGCGCCAGCAGCACACCTGACCTAGCGGGTAGGACCACAGATACGCAGTATTTT.

The chain recombines TRBV7-9 with TRBJ1-1; 7 nucleotides line up with TRBD1. This CDR3 has 15 residues. Looked up from germline, CDR1 is SEHNR and CDR2 is FQNEAQ (reference sequence). J gave up 1 base and V 5 bases, and 7 bases lay outside the gene matches. The CDR3: CASSQRQGANTEAFF. CDR3 DNA sequence: TGTGCCAGCAGCCAACGACAGGGCGCGAACACTGAAGCTTTCTTT.

The CDR3 bases are TGTGCCAGCAGTCAAGTAGCGGGAGCTTTCCAGACCCAGTACTTC. It specifies CASSQVAGAFQTQYF. This chain connects TRBV25-1 to TRBJ2-5; 9 bases are a match to TRBD2. Trimming cost V 5 bases and J 6 bases; bases outside gene matches: 10. The germline V gene encodes CDR1 MGHDK and CDR2 SYGVNS. This CDR3 comprises 15 residues.

This clone was found once. The chain uses TRBV10-2 and TRBJ2-7, with D possibly TRBD2 on 6 matching bases. V was pared by 6 bases and J by 7 bases, with 22 bases between. This CDR3 is built from 15 residues. From germline, CDR1 is WSHSY and CDR2 SAAADI. The CDR3 loop is CASSLAGGFSTEQYF. The CDR3 nucleotides read TGCGCCAGCAGCCTAGCCGGGGGTTTCTCAACGGAGCAGTACTTC.

The rearrangement joins TRBV14 to TRBJ2-7; tentative D call: TRBD1 (5 bases). Germline V CDR1 and CDR2: SGHDN, FVKESK. V dropped 4 bases and J dropped 7 bases, with 17 bases sitting between them. The CDR3 extends over 14 amino acids. The DNA for the CDR3 is TGTGCCAGCAGCCGAAGCATAGGGGCCGGGGAGCAGTACTTC. It codes for CASSRSIGAGEQYF.

The genes are TRBV25-1 and TRBJ2-6; 12 bases match TRBD2. The germline gives CDR1 MGHDK, CDR2 SYGVNS. V trimming: 8 bases; J trimming: 0 bases; junction bases outside the gene matches: 8. This CDR3 is built from 18 residues. CDR3 residues: CASADSSGRGSGANVLTF. The CDR3 coding sequence is TGTGCCAGCGCTGATTCTAGCGGGAGGGGCTCTGGGGCCAACGTCCTGACTTTC.

The J gene is TRBJ2-7, the V gene TRBV5-3; TRBD1 matches at 9 bases. TRBV5-3 belongs to the ORF category, with a function that is uncertain. This CDR3 comprises 16 residues. The V gene end was trimmed by 6 bases and the J gene end by 5 bases; junction bases not matched to a gene: 15. The CDR3 here is CARNQVWDRVIHEQYF. Here the CDR3 DNA reads TGTGCCAGAAACCAGGTGTGGGACAGGGTAATACACGAGCAGTACTTC.

This sequence joins TRBV4-3 and TRBJ2-7; TRBD2 matches 14 bases. Germline V CDR1 and CDR2: LGHNA, YSLEER. The J segment lost 6 bases and the V segment lost 1 base, leaving 11 bases of the junction unmatched. The CDR3 is made up of 18 amino acids. The CDR3 region is CASSQVTGTSGSSSEQYF. In DNA form, the CDR3 reads TGCGCCAGCAGCCAAGTAACCGGGACTAGCGGGAGTAGTAGCGAGCAGTACTTC.

The V gene is TRBV19, the J gene TRBJ2-2, with D possibly being TRBD2 (5 bases). The CDR3 extends over 14 amino acids. Germline-derived CDR1 and CDR2 are LNHDA and SQIVND (reference sequence). Trimming removed 3 bases from V and 2 bases from J, with 7 bases in between. CDR3 loop: CASSMTGNTGELFF. For the CDR3, the DNA is TGTGCCAGTAGTATGACGGGAAACACCGGGGAGCTGTTTTTT.

The chain has TRBV15 and TRBJ2-5; TRBD2 aligns across 8 bases. Looked up from germline, CDR1 is LNHNV and CDR2 is YYDKDF (reference sequence). V gave up 0 bases and J gave up 5 bases; unmatched junction bases: 5. This CDR3 comprises 15 residues. The CDR3 loop is CATSRDQREIETQYF. The CDR3 nucleotides read TGTGCCACCAGCAGAGATCAGCGGGAGATCGAGACCCAGTACTTC.

The chain has TRBV4-2 and TRBJ2-3; D gene ambiguous. This CDR3 has 14 residues. V lost 1 base, J lost 4 bases, and 9 bases lay in between. CDR1 and CDR2 from the germline V gene are LGHNA and YNFKEQ. The CDR3 spells CASSQGGVADTQYF. The CDR3 DNA is TGTGCCAGCAGCCAAGGTGGAGTGGCAGATACGCAGTATTTT.

This clone has just a few counts. The chain carries TRBV5-1 and TRBJ2-1, with D perhaps matching TRBD2 (5 bases). Germline V gene data show CDR1 as SGHRS and CDR2 as YFSETQ. V was shortened by 4 bases and J by 4 bases, with 12 bases between the two germline ends. This CDR3 region has 14 residues. CDR3 region: CASSAEDSYNEQFF. CDR3 in DNA: TGCGCCAGCAGCGCGGAGGACTCGTACAATGAGCAGTTCTTC. Looking up the rest from reference TRBV5-1 and TRBJ2-1 gives the full variable domain: KAGVTQTPRYLIKTRGQQVTLSCSPISGHRSVSWYQQTPGQGLQFLFEYFSETQRNKGNFPGRFSGRQFSNSRSEMNVSTLELGDSALYLCASSAEDSYNEQFFGPGTRLTVL.

This chain uses TRBV25-1 with TRBJ2-3; 10 bases align to TRBD1. Germline lookup yields CDR1 MGHDK and CDR2 SYGVNS. This CDR3 region has 16 residues. V was clipped by 3 bases and J by 6 bases; unmatched bases: 9. Here the CDR3 reads CASSDQRDRGIDTQYF. The CDR3 bases are TGTGCCAGCAGTGATCAACGGGACAGGGGAATCGATACGCAGTATTTT. Full variable domain (missing parts from reference TRBV25-1 and TRBJ2-3): EADIYQTPRYLVIGTGKKITLECSQTMGHDKMYWYQQDPGMELHLIHYSYGVNSTEKGDLSSESTVSRIRTEHFPLTLESARPSHTSQYLCASSDQRDRGIDTQYFGPGTRLTVL.

The genes are TRBV29-1 and TRBJ2-7; the match to TRBD2 covers 13 bases. Germline V lookup: CDR1 SQVTM, CDR2 ANQGSEA. The ends lost 7 bases at V and 3 bases at J; junction bases unmatched: 3. The CDR3 spans 13 residues. This CDR3 is CSARLAGGYEQYF. CDR3 DNA: TGCAGCGCCCGACTAGCGGGAGGCTACGAGCAGTACTTC.

The chain couples TRBV19 to TRBJ1-2; D is unresolved. The CDR3 loop spans 14 amino acids. Trimming left V 5 bases short and J 4 bases short, with 14 bases between. Germline CDR1 is LNHDA and CDR2 is SQIVND (reference sequence). The chain's CDR3 is CASSELGGFYGYTF. The CDR3 nucleotides read TGTGCCAGTAGTGAACTTGGCGGATTCTATGGCTACACCTTC.

In the case of this clone: The same CDR3 also results from other DNA sequences found in this sample. V gene TRBV5-1 combines with J gene TRBJ1-1, with D maybe TRBD1 (5 bases). In germline, CDR1 is SGHRS, CDR2 YFSETQ. V was cut by 3 bases and J by 1 base, with 7 bases left in between. The CDR3 contains 13 residues. CDR3 coding DNA: TGCGCCAGCAGCTCAGGACAGAACACTGAAGCTTTCTTT. Its translation is CASSSGQNTEAFF.

The chain uses TRBV9 and TRBJ2-7, with 9 bases lining up with TRBD2. Germline V lookup: CDR1 SGDLS, CDR2 YYNGEE. The CDR3 sequence is 16 residues long. Germline trimming cut 2 bases from V and 3 bases from J; bases unmatched to any gene: 9. The CDR3 loop is CASSVTGTSSYYEQYF. Here the CDR3 DNA reads TGTGCCAGCAGCGTCACCGGGACTAGCTCTTACTACGAGCAGTACTTC.

In this sample, this clone turned up once. The CDR3 DNA is TGTGCCAGCAGTTACAGGAGCTCCTACAATGAGCAGTTCTTC. Translating gives CASSYRSSYNEQFF. V and J are TRBV6-6 and TRBJ2-1, with D unresolved. V was clipped by 2 bases and J by 0 bases, with 5 bases between them. The CDR3 covers 14 residues. Germline values: CDR1 MNHNY, CDR2 SVGAGI (reference sequence).

This clone was seen just once. The rearrangement links TRBV9 to TRBJ2-7; D is unresolved. Germline V gene lookup returns CDR1 SGDLS and CDR2 YYNGEE. The CDR3 length is 13 residues. With 3 bases removed from V and 2 bases from J, the gap between germline ends came to 9 bases. CDR3 region: CASSGENAYEQYF. CDR3 nucleotides: TGTGCCAGCAGCGGAGAGAATGCCTACGAGCAGTACTTC. The whole variable domain, filled in from reference TRBV9 and TRBJ2-7, reads DSGVTQTPKHLITATGQRVTLRCSPRSGDLSVYWYQQSLDQGLQFLIQYYNGEERAKGNILERFSAQQFPDLHSELNLSSLELGDSALYFCASSGENAYEQYFGPGTRLTVT.

The rearrangement links TRBV29-1 to TRBJ1-5; D not certain. This CDR3 comprises 12 residues. Germline-derived CDR1 and CDR2 are SQVTM and ANQGSEA. Trimming pared 6 bases from V and 7 bases from J, leaving 13 bases between. CDR3 protein: CSVFQAGQPQHF. The DNA of the CDR3 is TGCAGCGTCTTTCAAGCCGGGCAGCCCCAGCATTTT.

This clone was recorded only once. The chain recombines TRBV6-6 with TRBJ2-2; 8 bases match TRBD2. V was clipped by 11 bases and J by 5 bases; unmatched bases: 10. Germline V gives CDR1 MNHNY, CDR2 SVGAGI (reference sequence). The CDR3 is made up of 14 amino acids. This chain's CDR3 is CAGGGAGETGELFF. CDR3 DNA: TGTGCCGGGGGGGGAGCGGGAGAAACCGGGGAGCTGTTTTTT.

The rearrangement joins TRBV27 to TRBJ1-1, with a possible D match to TRBD1 (6 bases). From germline, CDR1 is MNHEY and CDR2 SMNVEV (reference sequence). V was trimmed by 5 bases and J by 0 bases, leaving 10 bases between them. The CDR3 spans 14 residues. In DNA form, the CDR3 reads TGTGCCAGCAGTCCACAGGGCCTGAACACTGAAGCTTTCTTT. This sequence encodes CASSPQGLNTEAFF.

The J gene is TRBJ2-1, the V gene TRBV13; 9 bases map to TRBD2. Trimming took 0 bases from V and 8 from J; bases not matched to a gene: 5. Germline-derived CDR1 and CDR2 are PRHDT and FYEKMQ (reference sequence). This CDR3 has 15 amino acids. The CDR3: CASSLGGSGGDEQFF. DNA of the CDR3: TGTGCCAGCAGCTTAGGAGGTAGCGGGGGCGATGAGCAGTTCTTC.